The 30 T cell receptor beta chains reported below all come from one sample, sequenced in a study of T cell responses to AZD1222 COVID-19 vaccine. Some clones are missing from TCRdb's copy, which holds only in-frame ones; the method was immunoSEQ multiplex PCR. This table holds about 120,000 clones, around nine tenths found once. This material consisted of peripheral blood, taken 28 days after the second AZD1222 dose. The receptors here all came from an adult who received the AZD1222 COVID-19 vaccine.

The V call is TRBV2, the J call TRBJ2-5; 9 bases map to TRBD1. This CDR3 comprises 16 residues. Germline values: CDR1 SNHLY, CDR2 FYNNEI. J was trimmed by 3 bases and V by 6 bases; bases with no gene match: 11. The CDR3 DNA is TGTGCCAGCAGGACCTGGGGACAGGGAGGGGAAGAGACCCAGTACTTC. Its translation: CASRTWGQGGEETQYF.

The rearrangement joins TRBV25-1 to TRBJ1-3; perhaps TRBD1 as D (5 bases). The V end lost 3 bases, the J end lost 3 bases, and 12 bases lay between the germline ends. The CDR3 sequence is 15 residues long. CDR1 is MGHDK, CDR2 SYGVNS, per germline. The CDR3 nucleotides are TGTGCCAGCAGTGATGACAGAAGAGGTGGAAACACCATATATTTT. This translates into CASSDDRRGGNTIYF.

A single count supports this clone. At one boundary the junction diverges from the germline segment, which might be a read error. The chain uses TRBV19 and TRBJ2-1; 11 bases map to TRBD2. The CDR3 is 15 amino acids. The V gene's germline CDR1 is LNHDA and CDR2 SQIVND (reference sequence). This CDR3 is CASRIAGGPYNEQFF. The DNA of the CDR3 is TGTGCCAGTAGAATAGCGGGAGGGCCCTACAATGAGCAGTTCTTC.

The V gene is TRBV18, the J gene TRBJ1-1; 7 nucleotides align to TRBD1. Germline CDR1 KGHSH, CDR2 LQKENI. Trimming took 1 base from V and 2 from J; bases not matched to a gene: 4. This CDR3 contains 15 residues. CDR3 residues: CASSPLGQANTEAFF. The CDR3 DNA reads TGTGCCAGCTCACCACTCGGACAGGCTAACACTGAAGCTTTCTTT. The full variable domain, its missing parts supplied by reference TRBV18 and TRBJ1-1, is NAGVMQNPRHLVRRRGQEARLRCSPMKGHSHVYWYRQLPEEGLKFMVYLQKENIIDESGMPKERFSAEFPKEGPSILRIQQVVRGDSAAYFCASSPLGQANTEAFFGQGTRLTVV.

The chain carries TRBV9 and TRBJ2-7; D remains ambiguous. This CDR3 spans 14 amino acids. Germline values: CDR1 SGDLS, CDR2 YYNGEE. V was trimmed by 1 base and J by 0 bases, leaving 8 bases between them. The CDR3 region is CASSVTPSSYEQYF. CDR3 bases: TGTGCCAGCAGCGTAACGCCGAGCTCCTACGAGCAGTACTTC.

This rearrangement joins TRBV27 to TRBJ2-2; 12 nucleotides match TRBD2. The CDR3 covers 17 residues. Germline V gene lookup returns CDR1 MNHEY and CDR2 SMNVEV (reference sequence). With 8 bases clipped from V and 5 bases from J, the junction kept 12 bases outside the gene matches. The CDR3 is CASRRQPSGRATGELFF. For the CDR3, the DNA is TGTGCCAGCCGAAGACAGCCTAGCGGGAGGGCTACCGGGGAGCTGTTTTTT.

The chain is built from TRBV2 and TRBJ1-2; perhaps TRBD1 as D (5 bases). V was trimmed by 8 bases and J by 1 base, leaving 11 bases between them. The CDR3 sequence is 13 residues long. The germline V gene has CDR1 SNHLY and CDR2 FYNNEI. The CDR3 sequence is CASGDRGNYGYTF. CDR3 nucleotide sequence: TGTGCCAGCGGGGACCGTGGTAACTATGGCTACACCTTC.

This chain uses TRBV29-1 with TRBJ1-4; TRBD1 matches at 7 bases. Looked up from germline, CDR1 is SQVTM and CDR2 is ANQGSEA. CDR3 size: 13 residues. The trim removed 5 bases at V and 3 bases at J, leaving 3 bases unmatched. The CDR3, as DNA: TGCAGCGTTACGACAGGGCCTAATGAAAAACTGTTTTTT. Its translation: CSVTTGPNEKLFF. Full variable domain (missing parts from reference TRBV29-1 and TRBJ1-4): SAVISQKPSRDICQRGTSLTIQCQVDSQVTMMFWYRQQPGQSLTLIATANQGSEATYESGFVIDKFPISRPNLTFSTLTVSNMSPEDSSIYLCSVTTGPNEKLFFGSGTQLSVL.

V and J are TRBV10-2 and TRBJ1-5, with 8 bases lining up with TRBD1. Unmatched junction bases numbered 3, after V lost 6 bases and J lost 5 bases. CDR3 size: 13 residues. Per germline, CDR1 WSHSY and CDR2 SAAADI. The CDR3 DNA sequence: TGCGCCAGCAGGGTGACAGGGGATCAGCCCCAGCATTTT. Its protein is CASRVTGDQPQHF.

The chain is built from TRBV6-1 and TRBJ2-2, with no clear D. This CDR3 is built from 16 residues. Trimming pared 3 bases from V and 0 bases from J, leaving 11 bases between. Germline CDR1 is MNHNS and CDR2 is SASEGT. CDR3 coding DNA: TGTGCCAGCAGTGATCAAGCCCTACCGAACACCGGGGAGCTGTTTTTT. Residues: CASSDQALPNTGELFF.

The chain combines TRBV7-3 with TRBJ2-1, with 12 bases matching TRBD2. Trimming at V came to 4 bases and at J to 5 bases, leaving 3 bases not matched to a gene. This CDR3 is built from 15 residues. CDR1 SGHTA and CDR2 FQGTGA come from the germline V gene. Here the CDR3 reads CASSWTSGTNNEQFF. DNA for the CDR3: TGTGCCAGCAGCTGGACTAGCGGGACCAACAATGAGCAGTTCTTC. Full variable domain (rest looked up from reference TRBV7-3 and TRBJ2-1): GAGVSQTPSNKVTEKGKYVELRCDPISGHTALYWYRQSLGQGPEFLIYFQGTGAADDSGLPNDRFFAVRPEGSVSTLKIQRTERGDSAVYLCASSWTSGTNNEQFFGPGTRLTVL.

The chain carries TRBV3-1 (or the pseudogene TRBV3-2) and TRBJ2-7; D possibly matches TRBD1 or TRBD2 (5 bases each). From germline, CDR1 is LGHDT and CDR2 YNNKEL (reference sequence). V lost 0 bases, J lost 3 bases, and 15 bases lay in between. This CDR3 comprises 16 residues. The CDR3 here is CASSQDYPGRGYEQYF. CDR3 bases: TGTGCCAGCAGCCAAGATTACCCGGGAAGGGGCTACGAGCAGTACTTC.

The V gene is TRBV11-2, the J gene TRBJ1-3; D remains unclear. The V end lost 5 bases, the J end lost 2 bases, and 10 bases lay between the germline ends. The V gene's germline CDR1 is SGHAT and CDR2 FQNNGV. This CDR3 region has 14 residues. In nucleotides, the CDR3 is TGTGCCAGCAGCCCCCCAGAACCTGGAAACACCATATATTTT. It yields the protein CASSPPEPGNTIYF.

As concerns this clone: Different DNA sequences within this sample yield the same CDR3. This sequence joins TRBV30 and TRBJ1-1; 9 positions match TRBD1. Germline assignment: CDR1 GTSNPN and CDR2 SVGIG (reference sequence). There are 14 residues in the CDR3. V gave up 0 bases and J gave up 2 bases; unmatched junction bases: 1. The DNA for the CDR3 is TGTGCCTGGAGTGTGGGACAGGGAAACACTGAAGCTTTCTTT. Its protein is CAWSVGQGNTEAFF. The whole variable domain, filled in from reference TRBV30 and TRBJ1-1, reads SQTIHQWPATLVQPVGSPLSLECTVEGTSNPNLYWYRQAAGRGLQLLFYSVGIGQISSEVPQNLSASRPQDRQFILSSKKLLLSDSGFYLCAWSVGQGNTEAFFGQGTRLTVV.

The chain links TRBV12-3 or TRBV12-4 to TRBJ2-1, with D hard to call. Trimming stripped 3 bases from V and 1 base from J, with 1 base between. CDR3 length: 12 amino acids. CDR3 nucleotides: TGTGCCAGCAGTTTTTCCTACAATGAGCAGTTCTTC. This gives the protein CASSFSYNEQFF.

The gene calls are TRBV28 and TRBJ2-7; TRBD2 matches at 8 bases. Germline V CDR1 and CDR2: MDHEN, SYDVKM. This CDR3 is built from 12 residues. J was trimmed by 7 bases and V by 6 bases; bases with no gene match: 5. Here the CDR3 reads CASSGRAREQYF. The DNA for the CDR3 is TGTGCCAGCAGCGGGAGGGCACGAGAGCAGTACTTC.

V usage is TRBV3-1 (or the pseudogene TRBV3-2) and J usage is TRBJ1-2; no clear D gene. Per germline, CDR1 LGHDT and CDR2 YNNKEL (reference sequence). The ends were cut back, 1 base at V and 3 bases at J, with 12 bases in the middle. This CDR3 is 15 amino acids long. CDR3 sequence: CASSQGRSGDYGYTF. DNA of the CDR3: TGTGCCAGCAGCCAAGGCCGCTCCGGGGACTATGGCTACACCTTC.

The chain employs TRBV19 and TRBJ1-4, with D perhaps TRBD1 (5 bases). The CDR3 is 17 amino acids. The germline gives CDR1 LNHDA, CDR2 SQIVND (reference sequence). With 7 bases removed from V and 2 bases from J, the gap between germline ends came to 20 bases. The CDR3 nucleotides are TGTGCCAGTACCACGACACCTCATGGGGGGACTAATGAAAAACTGTTTTTT. Protein sequence: CASTTTPHGGTNEKLFF. The whole variable domain, remainder taken from reference TRBV19 and TRBJ1-4, is DGGITQSPKYLFRKEGQNVTLSCEQNLNHDAMYWYRQDPGQGLRLIYYSQIVNDFQKGDIAEGYSVSREKKESFPLTVTSAQKNPTAFYLCASTTTPHGGTNEKLFFGSGTQLSVL.

By sample share, this clone is medium-sized. The chain couples TRBV4-1 to TRBJ2-2; D remains unclear. Germline CDR1 reads MGHRA; CDR2 reads YSYEKL. The CDR3 spans 15 residues. Trimming took 4 bases from V and 4 from J, leaving 13 bases between them. The CDR3 protein is CASSPILGGTGELFF. The DNA of the CDR3 is TGCGCCAGCAGCCCCATTCTGGGTGGCACCGGGGAGCTGTTTTTT.

The chain is built from TRBV28 and TRBJ2-7; 7 positions agree with TRBD2. Germline CDR1 MDHEN, CDR2 SYDVKM. This CDR3 region has 15 residues. V was pared by 3 bases and J by 3 bases, with 8 bases of the junction left unmatched. CDR3 sequence: CASSLGASGDYEQYF. DNA for the CDR3: TGTGCCAGCAGTTTGGGCGCTAGCGGAGACTACGAGCAGTACTTC.

CDR3 sequence (DNA): TGCGCCAGCAGCCAAGTTGGGGCGCGGTTAACCCAGTACTTC. Protein: CASSQVGARLTQYF. V is TRBV4-1 and J is TRBJ2-5; weak D call: TRBD1 (5 bases). Germline CDR1 is MGHRA and CDR2 is YSYEKL. CDR3 length: 14 amino acids. Deletions cut 1 base from V and 8 bases from J, with 14 bases between.

V usage is TRBV30 and J usage is TRBJ2-7; no reliable D call. V shed 1 base and J shed 3 bases, with 7 bases lying between them. In germline, CDR1 is GTSNPN, CDR2 SVGIG (reference sequence). The CDR3 sequence is 12 residues long. CDR3: CAWSAAGYEQYF. The DNA for the CDR3 is TGTGCCTGGAGTGCGGCTGGCTACGAGCAGTACTTC.

The rearrangement links TRBV19 to TRBJ1-5; D may be TRBD1 (5 bases). The CDR3 is made up of 15 amino acids. Germline V lookup: CDR1 LNHDA, CDR2 SQIVND (reference sequence). Between the trimmed V and J ends, which lost 1 base and 5 bases, there was a span of 12 bases. The CDR3, as DNA: TGTGCCAGTAGTATAGGCCAGGGAGGCTATCAGCCCCAGCATTTT. It is translated as CASSIGQGGYQPQHF.

The chain couples TRBV7-3 to TRBJ1-5, with TRBD1 identical over 11 bases. V was pared by 2 bases and J by 0 bases, with 9 bases of the junction left unmatched. CDR1 is SGHTA and CDR2 is FQGTGA in the germline V gene. The CDR3 spans 19 residues. CDR3 nucleotide sequence: TGTGCCAGCAGCTTATTACGGGACAGGGGGGATGATAGCAATCAGCCCCAGCATTTT. It is translated as CASSLLRDRGDDSNQPQHF. The full variable domain, its missing parts supplied by reference TRBV7-3 and TRBJ1-5, is GAGVSQTPSNKVTEKGKYVELRCDPISGHTALYWYRQSLGQGPEFLIYFQGTGAADDSGLPNDRFFAVRPEGSVSTLKIQRTERGDSAVYLCASSLLRDRGDDSNQPQHFGDGTRLSIL.

Here the CDR3 reads CASSLESQNIQYF. The CDR3 coding sequence is TGCGCCAGCAGCTTGGAGTCCCAAAACATTCAGTACTTC. V is TRBV5-1 and J is TRBJ2-4; D is uncertain. Between the trimmed V and J ends, which lost 0 bases and 5 bases, there was a span of 6 bases. This CDR3 is built from 13 residues. CDR1 SGHRS and CDR2 YFSETQ come from the germline V gene.

V and J are TRBV18 and TRBJ1-1; weak D call: TRBD1 (6 bases). The V gene's germline CDR1 is KGHSH and CDR2 LQKENI. Trimming pared 0 bases from V and 4 bases from J, leaving 12 bases between. CDR3 size: 15 residues. The CDR3 DNA sequence: TGTGCCAGCTCACCACCGGGGGACACGGGCACTGAAGCTTTCTTT. This gives the protein CASSPPGDTGTEAFF.

CDR3: CASSLLVGRGYGYTF. The DNA for the CDR3 is TGTGCCAGCAGTTTACTAGTAGGTCGCGGCTATGGCTACACCTTC. This chain connects TRBV28 to TRBJ1-2; D gene uncertain. From germline, CDR1 is MDHEN and CDR2 SYDVKM. This CDR3 comprises 15 residues. Trimming shortened V by 2 bases and J by 4 bases, and 14 bases separated the two germline ends.

The genes are TRBV18 and TRBJ1-1, with a weak D call TRBD1 (5 bases). Germline assignment: CDR1 KGHSH and CDR2 LQKENI. CDR3 length equals 16 residues. Trimming removed 1 base from V and 2 bases from J, with 14 bases in between. The CDR3 spells CASSPQSLRGNTEAFF. In nucleotides, the CDR3 is TGTGCCAGCTCACCACAGTCGCTAAGGGGAAACACTGAAGCTTTCTTT.

The chain has TRBV19 and TRBJ2-1, with unresolved D. Germline V CDR1 and CDR2: LNHDA, SQIVND (reference sequence). V lost 3 bases and J lost 4, with 16 bases in between. There are 16 residues in the CDR3. The CDR3 here is CASSMHRLDPYNEQFF. CDR3 bases: TGTGCCAGTAGTATGCATCGTCTGGACCCTTACAATGAGCAGTTCTTC.

The genes are TRBV13 and TRBJ1-2; 7 positions agree with TRBD1. CDR3 size: 15 residues. CDR1 and CDR2 from the germline V gene are PRHDT and FYEKMQ (reference sequence). Unmatched junction bases numbered 14, after V lost 6 bases and J lost 7 bases. Written as DNA, the CDR3 is TGTGCCAGCAGTCAATATTCCGGGACAGCGGGTGGCTACACCTTC. This gives the protein CASSQYSGTAGGYTF.